These 2 T cell receptor beta chains originate from one sample sequenced in a study of identical twins. One entry per CDR3 protein results from TCRdb running MiXCR on the 5' RACE reads. The sample has roughly 480,000 distinct CDR3 sequences; 24% are singletons. These same records also appear under a second study, on T cells expressing NK-cell markers.

Sequenced input: CD4+ T cells sorted from blood. All receptors come from a woman younger than 30 in good health.

J is TRBJ1-1 and V is TRBV12-3 or TRBV12-4, with a possible D match to TRBD1 (5 bases). V shed 5 bases and J shed 8 bases, with 15 bases lying between them. The CDR3 runs to 13 residues. CDR3 region: CASSLDLPGEAFF. The DNA of the CDR3 is TGTGCCAGCAGTCTAGACCTTCCAGGGGAAGCTTTCTTT.

V and J are TRBV6-5 and TRBJ2-7; 7 nucleotides align to TRBD2. CDR1 and CDR2 from the germline V gene are MNHEY and SVGAGI. The CDR3 consists of 14 residues. With V trimmed by 2 bases and J by 4 bases, 5 bases remained unmatched. The CDR3 DNA reads as TGTGCCAGCAGTTACCAAGCGGGAATTTACGAGCAGTACTTC. Protein: CASSYQAGIYEQYF.